This is a list of T cell receptor beta chains from one sample in a study of response to subunit inactivated influenza vaccine. TCRdb passed the RT-PCR reads through MiXCR, listing each CDR3 protein once. The repertoire holds more than 550,000 distinct CDR3 sequences, with approximately 10% as singletons. In addition, the sample was reused for a study of T cells expressing NK-cell markers.

The specimen was PBMCs from blood, collected on the day of vaccination. These receptors were obtained from a middle-aged man who received an inactivated influenza vaccine. Both conserved end residues are part of each CDR3. A D gene is named only where the DNA matches it firmly. Size is omitted from some rows. Given values are once, few, many or a class for expanded clones.

d_call j_call clone_size v_call cdr3_aa cdr3_nt
TRBD1 TRBJ1-5 . TRBV28 CASRPIGQGTFQPQHF TGTGCCAGCAGGCCGATAGGACAGGGAACTTTTCAGCCCCAGCATTTT
. TRBJ2-4 many TRBV5-1 CASSHVGTALAKNIQYF TGCGCCAGCAGCCATGTCGGGACGGCCCTAGCCAAAAACATTCAGTACTTC
TRBD1 TRBJ2-3 few TRBV6-5 CASSYSTGGADDTQYF TGTGCCAGCAGTTACTCGACAGGGGGCGCCGACGATACGCAGTATTTT
. TRBJ2-7 few TRBV5-1 CASSSTLRGRSYEQYF TGCGCCAGCAGCTCGACTTTGCGGGGAAGAAGCTACGAGCAGTACTTC
TRBD2 TRBJ2-7 few TRBV9 CASSVGGGRYEQYF TGTGCCAGCAGCGTAGGGGGGGGACGATACGAGCAGTACTTC
. TRBJ2-1 . TRBV20-1 CSARDLLATQKQFF TGCAGTGCTAGAGATCTACTAGCTACGCAGAAACAGTTCTTC
. TRBJ2-5 few TRBV25-1 CASSGVTGSRETQYF TGTGCCAGCAGTGGGGTCACAGGTTCAAGAGAGACCCAGTACTTC
. TRBJ2-2 few TRBV28 CASSTIIAASTGELFF TGTGCCAGCAGTACAATCATCGCGGCCAGCACCGGGGAGCTGTTTTTT
TRBD2 TRBJ2-7 few TRBV12-3/TRBV12-4 CASSWGLAGYEQYF TGTGCCAGCAGCTGGGGACTAGCGGGTTACGAGCAGTACTTC
. TRBJ2-3 . TRBV19 CASSPTYTDTQYF TGTGCCAGTAGTCCAACCTACACAGATACGCAGTATTTT
. TRBJ2-5 many TRBV7-2 CASSLVETQYF TGTGCCAGCAGCTTAGTGGAGACCCAGTACTTC
. TRBJ2-6 . TRBV12-3/TRBV12-4 CASSLSYRVSGANVLTF TGTGCCAGCAGTTTATCTTACAGGGTCTCTGGGGCCAACGTCCTGACTTTC
. TRBJ2-1 . TRBV12-3/TRBV12-4 CASSLGSLAARAEQFF TGTGCCAGCAGTTTGGGATCGCTAGCTGCTCGGGCCGAGCAGTTCTTC
. TRBJ1-1 . TRBV2 CASPGRGTEAFF TGTGCCAGCCCTGGGAGGGGTACTGAAGCTTTCTTT
. TRBJ2-1 few TRBV25-1 CASSEAGGTYNEQFF TGTGCCAGCAGTGAGGCAGGGGGGACCTACAATGAGCAGTTCTTC
TRBD1 TRBJ2-7 . TRBV5-5 CASSLAGGPGEQYF TGTGCCAGCAGCTTGGCAGGGGGCCCGGGCGAGCAGTACTTC
. TRBJ1-4 few TRBV2 CASNHRGNEGKLFF TGTGCCAGCAACCACAGAGGTAACGAGGGAAAACTGTTTTTT
. TRBJ1-4 many TRBV7-2 CASSLGRQEKLFF TGTGCCAGCAGCTTAGGAAGACAGGAAAAACTGTTTTTT
TRBD1 TRBJ2-1 few TRBV19 CASNLDRSNNEQFF TGTGCCAGTAACTTGGACAGGTCGAATAATGAGCAGTTCTTC
. TRBJ2-3 . TRBV7-2 CASSGSGIGTDTQYF TGTGCCAGCAGTGGCAGTGGTATTGGGACAGATACGCAGTATTTT
. TRBJ1-4 few TRBV7-2 CASSLNRHNEKLFF TGTGCCAGCAGCTTAAACAGACACAATGAAAAACTGTTTTTT
TRBD2 TRBJ2-1 few TRBV20-1 CSARKASGPYNEQFF TGCAGTGCTAGAAAAGCTAGCGGACCCTACAATGAGCAGTTCTTC
. TRBJ2-7 . TRBV12-3/TRBV12-4 CASRGSTYEQYF TGTGCCAGCAGGGGCTCGACCTACGAGCAGTACTTC
TRBD1 TRBJ2-5 few TRBV5-1 CASSGGQKQETQYF TGCGCCAGCAGCGGGGGACAGAAACAAGAGACCCAGTACTTC
TRBD2 TRBJ2-3 . TRBV20-1 CSATRLAGGRDTQYF TGCAGTGCAACTAGACTAGCGGGGGGAAGAGATACGCAGTATTTT
. TRBJ2-3 . TRBV15 CATSRDRGAILSTDTQYF TGTGCCACCAGCAGAGATCGGGGAGCGATCCTAAGCACAGATACGCAGTATTTT
. TRBJ1-3 few TRBV18 CASSTGLSSGNTIYF TGTGCCAGCTCAACAGGGCTGAGCTCTGGAAACACCATATATTTT
TRBD1 TRBJ2-5 few TRBV6-1 CASRKHGTGGGHHQETQYF TGTGCCAGCAGAAAACATGGGACAGGGGGCGGTCATCACCAAGAGACCCAGTACTTC
TRBD1 TRBJ1-1 . TRBV5-1 CASHRDRLNTEAFF TGCGCCAGCCACAGGGACAGGCTGAACACTGAAGCTTTCTTT
TRBD2 TRBJ2-3 few TRBV4-2 CASSPQRTSGAYTDTQYF TGTGCCAGCAGCCCCCAGAGGACTAGCGGGGCCTACACAGATACGCAGTATTTT
. TRBJ1-3 few TRBV3-1 CASRATSGNTIYF TGTGCGAGCAGGGCAACATCTGGAAACACCATATATTTT
TRBD1 TRBJ1-1 few TRBV11-2 CASSLHAGGTEAFF TGTGCCAGCAGCTTACACGCAGGGGGCACTGAAGCTTTCTTT
. TRBJ1-5 few TRBV20-1 CSARAEWENSNQPQHF TGCAGTGCTAGAGCCGAATGGGAGAATAGCAATCAGCCCCAGCATTTT
. TRBJ2-3 few TRBV9 CASSPRGSRDTQYF TGTGCCAGCAGCCCCCGAGGTAGCCGCGATACGCAGTATTTT
. TRBJ2-4 . TRBV4-3 CASSLGRDAKNIQYF TGCGCCAGCAGCCTCGGCAGGGACGCCAAAAACATTCAGTACTTC
TRBD1 TRBJ2-1 many TRBV4-1 CASSQETGVYEQFF TGCGCCAGCAGCCAAGAAACAGGGGTCTATGAGCAGTTCTTC
TRBD2 TRBJ2-3 . TRBV20-1 CSARVPSGGPTDMQYF TGCAGTGCTAGAGTCCCTAGCGGGGGCCCCACAGATATGCAGTATTTT
. TRBJ2-6 . TRBV4-2 CASSRNTGGPNVGANVLTF TGTGCCAGCAGCCGCAACACGGGGGGCCCGAATGTGGGGGCCAACGTCCTGACTTTC
TRBD1 TRBJ1-1 few TRBV3-1 CASSAATGGMNTEAFF TGTGCCAGCAGCGCCGCGACAGGGGGTATGAACACTGAAGCTTTCTTT
TRBD2 TRBJ2-7 . TRBV7-2 CASSAAGLAGGVEQYF TGTGCCAGCAGCGCCGCAGGACTAGCGGGAGGGGTCGAGCAGTACTTC
TRBD2 TRBJ2-1 . TRBV10-3 CAIRSSGRPYNEQFF TGTGCCATCAGGTCGAGCGGGAGACCCTACAATGAGCAGTTCTTC
. TRBJ2-1 few TRBV27 CASGFLPPLLPHNEQFF TGTGCCAGCGGGTTCCTTCCTCCTCTTCTCCCCCACAATGAGCAGTTCTTC